This T cell receptor (beta chain) was captured in a study of Graves' ophthalmopathy and Graves' hyperthyroidism. Germline CDR1 SGHAT, CDR2 FQNNGV. The CDR3 contains 16 residues. V dropped 5 bases and J dropped 0; count of bases not matched to a gene: 5. Exclusion criteria comprised other autoimmune diseases, uncontrolled infections, pregnancy or lactation in patients. Each diagnosis was determined on the basis of clinical symptoms, serum thyroxine, TRAb, thyroid ultrasound and orbital computed tomography. Using RNA transcripts, the TCR beta CDR3 regions were amplified. Amplification began with first-round RT-PCR using HTBI primers, then second-round multiplex PCR was performed. TCRdb re-called the multiplex PCR reads with MiXCR, one entry per CDR3 protein. The sample carries approximately 330,000 distinct CDR3 sequences, under 20% recorded once. This clonotype was detected ten times or more.

The chain carries TRBV11-2 and TRBJ2-2, with 8 bases aligning to TRBD2. This receptor was obtained from an adult man with Graves' ophthalmopathy. Source material: peripheral blood. CDR3 protein: CASSDTGGANTGELFF. The CDR3 nucleotides are TGTGCCAGCAGCGATACCGGGGGGGCGAACACCGGGGAGCTGTTTTTT.